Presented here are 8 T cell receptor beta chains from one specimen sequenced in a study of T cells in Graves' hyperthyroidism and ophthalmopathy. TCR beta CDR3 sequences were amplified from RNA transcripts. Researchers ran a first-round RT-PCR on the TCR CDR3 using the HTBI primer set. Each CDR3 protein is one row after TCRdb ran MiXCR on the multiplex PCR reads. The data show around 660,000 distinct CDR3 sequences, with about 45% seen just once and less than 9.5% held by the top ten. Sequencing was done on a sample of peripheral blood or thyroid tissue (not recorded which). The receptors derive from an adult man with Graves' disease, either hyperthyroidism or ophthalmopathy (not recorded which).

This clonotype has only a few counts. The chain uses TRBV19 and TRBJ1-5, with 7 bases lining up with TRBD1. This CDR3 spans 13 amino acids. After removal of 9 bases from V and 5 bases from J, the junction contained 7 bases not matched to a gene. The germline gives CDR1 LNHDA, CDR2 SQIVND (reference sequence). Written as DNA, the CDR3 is TGTGCCAGCCAACCGGACAGGTATCAGCCCCAGCATTTT. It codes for CASQPDRYQPQHF. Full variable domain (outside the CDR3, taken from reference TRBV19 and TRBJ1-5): DGGITQSPKYLFRKEGQNVTLSCEQNLNHDAMYWYRQDPGQGLRLIYYSQIVNDFQKGDIAEGYSVSREKKESFPLTVTSAQKNPTAFYLCASQPDRYQPQHFGDGTRLSIL.

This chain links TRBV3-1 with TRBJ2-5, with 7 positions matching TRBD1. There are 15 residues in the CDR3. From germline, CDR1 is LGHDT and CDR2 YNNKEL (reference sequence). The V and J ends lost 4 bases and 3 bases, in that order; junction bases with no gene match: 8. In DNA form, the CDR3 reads TGTGCCAGCAGCCCGGAGCGAGGGGGCAAAGAGACCCAGTACTTC. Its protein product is CASSPERGGKETQYF.

CDR3: CASSLDPGPSRVTDTQYF. The CDR3 bases are TGTGCCAGCAGCTTAGATCCGGGACCGTCGCGGGTCACAGATACGCAGTATTTT. This chain uses TRBV7-2 with TRBJ2-3; D may be TRBD1 or TRBD2 (5 bases each). Germline V gives CDR1 SGHTA, CDR2 FQGNSA. This CDR3 comprises 18 residues. Trimming removed 1 base from V and 2 bases from J, with 19 bases in between.

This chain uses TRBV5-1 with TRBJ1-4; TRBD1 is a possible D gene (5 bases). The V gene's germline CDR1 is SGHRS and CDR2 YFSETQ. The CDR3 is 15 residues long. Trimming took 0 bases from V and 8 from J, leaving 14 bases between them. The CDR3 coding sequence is TGCGCCAGCAGCTTGGGGGCAGGGATTGAGGAAAAACTGTTTTTT. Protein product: CASSLGAGIEEKLFF.

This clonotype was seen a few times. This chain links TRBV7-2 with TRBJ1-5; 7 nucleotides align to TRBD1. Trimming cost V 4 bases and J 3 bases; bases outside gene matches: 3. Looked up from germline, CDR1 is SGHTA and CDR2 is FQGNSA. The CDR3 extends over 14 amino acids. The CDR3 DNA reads TGTGCCAGCAGCTCTCAGGGGGACAATCAGCCCCAGCATTTT. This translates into CASSSQGDNQPQHF.

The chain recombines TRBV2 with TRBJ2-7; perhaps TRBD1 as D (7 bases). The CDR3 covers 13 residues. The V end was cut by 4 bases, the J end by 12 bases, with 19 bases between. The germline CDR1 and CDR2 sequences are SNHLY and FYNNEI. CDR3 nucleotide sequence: TGTGCCAGCAGTGTTGGGACAGTGGGAGGCATGTACTTC. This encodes CASSVGTVGGMYF.

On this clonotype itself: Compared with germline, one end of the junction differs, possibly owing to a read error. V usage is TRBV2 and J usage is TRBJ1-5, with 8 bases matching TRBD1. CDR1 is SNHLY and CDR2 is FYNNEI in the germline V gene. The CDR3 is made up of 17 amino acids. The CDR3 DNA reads TGTGCCAGCAGTGGGAGACAGGGGTCCCTTAGCGATCAGCCCCAGCATTTT. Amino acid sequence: CASSGRQGSLSDQPQHF.

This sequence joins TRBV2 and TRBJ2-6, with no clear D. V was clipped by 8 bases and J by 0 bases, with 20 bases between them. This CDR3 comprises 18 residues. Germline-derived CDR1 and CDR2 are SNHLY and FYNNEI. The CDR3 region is CASSGPADASSGANVLTF. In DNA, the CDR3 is TGTGCCAGCTCGGGCCCCGCTGACGCCAGCTCTGGGGCCAACGTCCTGACTTTC.